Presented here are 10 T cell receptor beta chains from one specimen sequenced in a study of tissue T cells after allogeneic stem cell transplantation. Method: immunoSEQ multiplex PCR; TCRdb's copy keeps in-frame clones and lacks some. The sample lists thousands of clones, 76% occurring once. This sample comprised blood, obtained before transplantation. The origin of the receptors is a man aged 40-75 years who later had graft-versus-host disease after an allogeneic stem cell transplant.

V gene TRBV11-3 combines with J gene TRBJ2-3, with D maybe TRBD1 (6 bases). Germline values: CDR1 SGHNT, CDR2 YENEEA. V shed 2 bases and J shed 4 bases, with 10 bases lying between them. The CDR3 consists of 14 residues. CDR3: CASSLPQGADTQYF. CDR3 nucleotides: TGTGCCAGCAGCTTACCACAGGGAGCAGATACGCAGTATTTT. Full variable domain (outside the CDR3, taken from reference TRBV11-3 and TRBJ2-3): EAGVVQSPRYKIIEKKQPVAFWCNPISGHNTLYWYLQNLGQGPELLIRYENEEAVDDSQLPKDRFSAERLKGVDSTLKIQPAELGDSAVYLCASSLPQGADTQYFGPGTRLTVL.

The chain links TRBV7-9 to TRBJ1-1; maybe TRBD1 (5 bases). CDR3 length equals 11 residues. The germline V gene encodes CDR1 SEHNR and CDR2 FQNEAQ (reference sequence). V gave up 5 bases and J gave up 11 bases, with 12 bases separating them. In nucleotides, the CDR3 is TGTGCCAGCAGCACCGGGACCGGGGCTTTCTTT. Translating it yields CASSTGTGAFF.

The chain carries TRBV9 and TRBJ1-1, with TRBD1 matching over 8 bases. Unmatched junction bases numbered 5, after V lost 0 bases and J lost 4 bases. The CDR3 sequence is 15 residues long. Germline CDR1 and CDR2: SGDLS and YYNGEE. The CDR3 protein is CASSVGPTGGTEAFF. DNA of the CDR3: TGTGCCAGCAGCGTAGGGCCCACAGGGGGCACTGAAGCTTTCTTT.

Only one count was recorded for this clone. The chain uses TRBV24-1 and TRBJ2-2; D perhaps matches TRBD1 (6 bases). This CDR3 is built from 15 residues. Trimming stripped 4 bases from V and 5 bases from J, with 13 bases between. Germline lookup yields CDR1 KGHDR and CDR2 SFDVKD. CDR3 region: CATSEEDSSTGELFF. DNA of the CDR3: TGTGCCACCAGTGAGGAGGACAGTAGTACCGGGGAGCTGTTTTTT.

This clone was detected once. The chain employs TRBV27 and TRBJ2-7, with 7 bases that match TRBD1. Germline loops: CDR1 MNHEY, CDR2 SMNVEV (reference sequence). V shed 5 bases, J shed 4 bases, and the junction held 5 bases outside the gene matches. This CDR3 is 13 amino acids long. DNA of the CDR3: TGTGCCAGCAGTCCAGGGGACAGTTACGAGCAGTACTTC. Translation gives CASSPGDSYEQYF.

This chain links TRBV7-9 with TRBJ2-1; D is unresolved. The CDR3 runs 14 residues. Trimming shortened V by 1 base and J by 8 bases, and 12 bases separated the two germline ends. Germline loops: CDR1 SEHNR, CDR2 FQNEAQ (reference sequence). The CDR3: CASSLDLQWDEQFF. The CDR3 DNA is TGTGCCAGCAGCTTAGATCTTCAGTGGGATGAGCAGTTCTTC.

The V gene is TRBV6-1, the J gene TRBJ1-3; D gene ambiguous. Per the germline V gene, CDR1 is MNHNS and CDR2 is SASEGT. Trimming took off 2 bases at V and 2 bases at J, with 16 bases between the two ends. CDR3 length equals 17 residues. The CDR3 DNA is TGTGCCAGCAGTGAAAGGTCGCTATCGGCGCCTGGAAACACCATATATTTT. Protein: CASSERSLSAPGNTIYF.

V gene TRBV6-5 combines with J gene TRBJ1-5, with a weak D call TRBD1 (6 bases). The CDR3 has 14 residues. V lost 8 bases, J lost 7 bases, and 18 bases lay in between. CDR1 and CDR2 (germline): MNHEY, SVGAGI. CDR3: CASSYAGGGQPQHF. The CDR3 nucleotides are TGTGCCAGCTCATACGCGGGGGGCGGGCAGCCCCAGCATTTT.

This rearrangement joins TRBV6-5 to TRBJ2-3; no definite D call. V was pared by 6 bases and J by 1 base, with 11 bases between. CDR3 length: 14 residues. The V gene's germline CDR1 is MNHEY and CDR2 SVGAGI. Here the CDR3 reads CASRGLRGTDTQYF. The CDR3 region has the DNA TGTGCCAGCAGGGGCCTACGGGGCACAGATACGCAGTATTTT.

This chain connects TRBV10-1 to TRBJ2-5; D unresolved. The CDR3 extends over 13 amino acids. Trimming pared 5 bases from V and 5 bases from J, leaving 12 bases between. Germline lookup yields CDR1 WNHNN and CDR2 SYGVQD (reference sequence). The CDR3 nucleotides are TGCGCCAGCAGTCCGTCTACGGAGGAGACCCAGTACTTC. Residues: CASSPSTEETQYF.